This T cell receptor beta chain was recorded in a study of blood T cell repertoires in COVID-19. Overall study context: COVID-19 samples from acute and convalescent phases originated in the United States, Italy and Spain. T cells, B-cell-depleted T cells, or PBMCs provided the cDNA or gDNA that served as material.

This clone was recorded only once. In the original processing: Scientists estimated how many nucleated cells there were by amplifying reference gene primers. Sequenced by immunoSEQ multiplex PCR; TCRdb stores in-frame clones only, minus some. Clone size and V and J calls were adopted from that table, with D and trimming inferred from the DNA. The table has about 64,000 clones, 85% to 90% seen once; the top ten hold approximately 3%. The CDR3 loop spans 15 amino acids. Trimming took 1 base from V and 3 from J; bases not matched to a gene: 4. Looked up from germline, CDR1 is SGDLS and CDR2 is YYNGEE. This sequence originates from a man between 50 and 59 years old with active COVID-19. The chain uses TRBV9 and TRBJ1-5; 7 bases align to TRBD1. Sequenced material: peripheral blood. The CDR3 is CASSVTGAFNQPQHF. Here the CDR3 DNA reads TGTGCCAGCAGCGTAACAGGGGCTTTCAATCAGCCCCAGCATTTT. Looking up the rest from reference TRBV9 and TRBJ1-5 gives the full variable domain: DSGVTQTPKHLITATGQRVTLRCSPRSGDLSVYWYQQSLDQGLQFLIQYYNGEERAKGNILERFSAQQFPDLHSELNLSSLELGDSALYFCASSVTGAFNQPQHFGDGTRLSIL.